Below are 10 T cell receptor beta chains sequenced from a single sample in a study of response to subunit inactivated influenza vaccine. TCRdb re-analysed the RT-PCR reads in MiXCR, keeping a single row per CDR3 protein. The sample lists fewer than 700,000 distinct CDR3 sequences; over 10% were seen once. The sequencing used PBMCs from blood, collected 40 to 50 days after vaccination. The receptors were sampled from a man in his fifties or sixties who received an inactivated influenza vaccine.

This clonotype was detected many times. The rearrangement joins TRBV29-1 to TRBJ2-7, with no clear D. The CDR3 runs to 13 residues. The germline V gene encodes CDR1 SQVTM and CDR2 ANQGSEA. Trimming removed 0 bases from V and 3 bases from J, with 9 bases in between. The CDR3 reads CSVEDRLDYEQYF. As DNA, the CDR3 is TGCAGCGTTGAAGATCGCCTGGACTACGAGCAGTACTTC.

The chain couples TRBV9 to TRBJ2-2, with 8 bases that match TRBD1. This CDR3 is 15 amino acids long. The V gene's germline CDR1 is SGDLS and CDR2 YYNGEE. V was pared by 0 bases and J by 6 bases, with 4 bases of the junction left unmatched. CDR3 in DNA: TGTGCCAGCAGCGTAGGAGGACAGGGTGCCGGGGAGCTGTTTTTT. Translating gives CASSVGGQGAGELFF.

Worth noting for this clonotype: The junction does not match germline at one end; this may be a read error. The rearrangement uses TRBV7-7 and TRBJ2-2; D remains unclear. Germline CDR1 SSHAT, CDR2 FNYEAQ (reference sequence). The CDR3 runs 14 residues. This chain's CDR3 is CASSSRWNTGELFF. The DNA for the CDR3 is TGTGCTAGCAGCTCCCGGTGGAACACCGGGGAGCTGTTTTTT.

This clonotype was seen only a few times. V and J are TRBV28 and TRBJ2-7, with 7 bases identical to TRBD2. Germline V gives CDR1 MDHEN, CDR2 SYDVKM. CDR3 length equals 15 residues. Trimming removed 3 bases from V and 4 bases from J; junction bases left unmatched: 9. The CDR3 sequence is CASSLIGTKSYEQYF. The CDR3, as DNA: TGTGCCAGCAGTTTGATTGGGACTAAATCGTACGAGCAGTACTTC.

This clonotype turned up a few times. This rearrangement joins TRBV12-3 or TRBV12-4 to TRBJ1-1; D uncertain. The CDR3 totals 13 residues. Trimming removed 1 base from V and 6 bases from J, with 9 bases in between. CDR3 sequence: CASSLGGDAEAFF. Written as DNA, the CDR3 is TGTGCCAGCAGTTTAGGGGGAGACGCTGAAGCTTTCTTT.

This clonotype was counted only a few times. The V call is TRBV7-9, the J call TRBJ2-4; 8 bases agree with TRBD1. Trimming removed 0 bases from V and 9 bases from J; junction bases left unmatched: 10. Germline V lookup: CDR1 SEHNR, CDR2 FQNEAQ (reference sequence). There are 16 residues in the CDR3. This chain's CDR3 is CASSLAYTQQGVIQYF. DNA for the CDR3: TGTGCCAGCAGCTTAGCCTACACACAACAGGGGGTCATTCAGTACTTC.

This clonotype was seen only a few times. The genes are TRBV20-1 and TRBJ2-2; D may be TRBD2 (5 bases). V was cut by 1 base and J by 4 bases, with 10 bases left in between. CDR1 is DFQATT and CDR2 is SNEGSKA in the germline V gene (reference sequence). This CDR3 has 14 amino acids. The CDR3 loop reads CSARAASSTGELFF. The CDR3, as DNA: TGCAGTGCTAGAGCGGCTAGCTCCACCGGGGAGCTGTTTTTT.

This clonotype turned up a few times. This chain joins TRBV9 and TRBJ2-3; TRBD1 might be the D (6 bases). The germline V gene encodes CDR1 SGDLS and CDR2 YYNGEE. Trimming cost V 0 bases and J 6 bases, with 23 bases left between them. CDR3 length: 18 residues. The chain's CDR3 is CASSVEQPTKHRADTQYF. In nucleotides, the CDR3 is TGTGCCAGCAGCGTAGAACAGCCAACGAAGCACAGGGCGGATACGCAGTATTTT. The full variable domain, rest sourced from reference TRBV9 and TRBJ2-3, is DSGVTQTPKHLITATGQRVTLRCSPRSGDLSVYWYQQSLDQGLQFLIQYYNGEERAKGNILERFSAQQFPDLHSELNLSSLELGDSALYFCASSVEQPTKHRADTQYFGPGTRLTVL.

This clonotype was counted many times. The rearrangement links TRBV24-1 to TRBJ1-5; D is unclear. This CDR3 spans 13 amino acids. The germline CDR1 and CDR2 sequences are KGHDR and SFDVKD. Between the trimmed V and J ends, which lost 5 bases and 6 bases, there was a span of 10 bases. CDR3 coding DNA: TGTGCCACCAGTGGACCCGAGGGTCAGCCCCAGCATTTT. This codes for CATSGPEGQPQHF.

This clonotype was detected a few times. The chain joins TRBV7-2 to TRBJ2-2, with 9 bases aligning to TRBD2. The CDR3 runs to 16 residues. CDR1 and CDR2 from the germline V gene are SGHTA and FQGNSA. Trimming at V came to 5 bases and at J to 3 bases, leaving 7 bases not matched to a gene. In DNA form, the CDR3 reads TGTGCCAGCAGCCAGGATAGCGGGAGTTACACCGGGGAGCTGTTTTTT. Its protein product is CASSQDSGSYTGELFF.